The clone carrying this T cell receptor beta chain was observed a few times. Time point meaning: pre-sensitization, week 0. Treatment indicated: therapeutic diphenylcyclopropenone sensitization with weekly scalp DPC. These data originate in a study of human T cells and chemical hapten exposure. Study in general: Weekly scalp doses of diphenylcyclopropenone were given to patients during the approximately 23-week study. Patch tests put 0.01% DPC on the upper back, read at 6 days.

The CDR3 consists of 15 residues. V dropped 0 bases and J dropped 3; count of bases not matched to a gene: 6. Per germline, CDR1 SGHNT and CDR2 YYREEE (reference sequence). Authors' data handling: Sequenced samples showed a median of 95,638 TCRs each, with counts running from around 20,000 to 690,000. A single record per CDR3 protein comes from TCRdb applying MiXCR to the RACE reads. V and J calls and clone size were set by TCRdb, not the authors. The data contain around 110,000 distinct CDR3 sequences, 9.5% to 15% of them singletons. The input for sequencing was whole blood, taken in connection with sensitization to the hapten diphenylcyclopropenone (DPC). V usage is TRBV5-4 and J usage is TRBJ2-7; the match to TRBD1 covers 7 bases. The origin of this receptor is a woman aged 45 to 65 with alopecia areata. Some clones in this sample may be carry-over from other donors' samples. The CDR3 is CASSLGGQSSYEQYF. DNA for the CDR3: TGTGCCAGCAGCTTGGGGGGACAGTCGAGCTACGAGCAGTACTTC. Supplemented by reference TRBV5-4 and TRBJ2-7, the full variable domain reads ETGVTQSPTHLIKTRGQQVTLRCSSQSGHNTVSWYQQALGQGPQFIFQYYREEENGRGNFPPRFSGLQFPNYSSELNVNALELDDSALYLCASSLGGQSSYEQYFGPGTRLTVT.